The present T cell receptor (beta chain) was sequenced within a study of T cells in Graves' hyperthyroidism and ophthalmopathy. This CDR3 contains 15 residues. Germline assignment: CDR1 SEHNR and CDR2 FQNEAQ (reference sequence). What was amplified from RNA transcripts were TCR beta CDR3 regions. The study used the HTBI primer set for a first-round RT-PCR of the TCR CDR3. One entry per CDR3 protein results from TCRdb running MiXCR on the multiplex PCR reads. The sample yields 650,000 to 800,000 distinct CDR3 sequences, 45% seen once. A word on this clonotype: One end of the junction fails to match germline, which may point to a read error.

The origin of this receptor is an adult man with Graves' disease, either hyperthyroidism or ophthalmopathy (not recorded which). This chain links TRBV7-9 with TRBJ2-3; no clear D. The sequenced material came from peripheral blood or thyroid tissue (not recorded which). In DNA form, the CDR3 reads TGCGCCAGCAGCTTATCAGCTTCCGTAACAGATACGCAGTATTTT. It specifies CASSLSASVTDTQYF.